The 22 T cell receptor beta chains given below trace back to one sample, sequenced in a study of CD8 T cells in ankylosing spondylitis. Points from the study as a whole: A TCR beta motif of 8 or 9 highly homologous variants appeared characteristic of ankylosing spondylitis blood.

For these TCRs, the target antigens are not known. Via MiXCR, TCRdb re-called the 5' RACE reads, giving one row per CDR3 protein. The sample contains hundreds of thousands of distinct CDR3 sequences, around 19% of which appear only once. Sequencing used blood, either unsorted or a sorted T cell fraction (not recorded which). These TCRs come from a male donor with ankylosing spondylitis.

This clonotype was observed many times. This chain uses TRBV29-1 with TRBJ2-2; D unclear. Per germline, CDR1 SQVTM and CDR2 ANQGSEA. The length of the CDR3 is 13 residues. V dropped 1 base and J dropped 6 bases, with 9 bases sitting between them. The CDR3: CSVEGGEAGELFF. CDR3 in DNA: TGCAGCGTTGAAGGGGGTGAGGCCGGGGAGCTGTTTTTT.

This clonotype was recorded a few times. The gene calls are TRBV4-1 and TRBJ1-6, with D tentatively TRBD1 (5 bases). This CDR3 contains 15 residues. Germline values: CDR1 MGHRA, CDR2 YSYEKL. Trimming left V 0 bases short and J 8 bases short, with 11 bases between. For the CDR3, the DNA is TGCGCCAGCAGCCAAGATGGGGGGGGATATTCACCCCTCCACTTT. As protein: CASSQDGGGYSPLHF.

The chain uses TRBV6-6 and TRBJ2-7; TRBD1 or TRBD2 may be the D gene (5 bases each). The germline V gene has CDR1 MNHNY and CDR2 SVGAGI (reference sequence). V was clipped by 1 base and J by 9 bases, with 10 bases between them. The CDR3 totals 12 residues. CDR3 sequence (DNA): TGTGCCAGCAGTTACTTGGGGACGGGGCAGTACTTC. Translation gives CASSYLGTGQYF.

The chain employs TRBV4-3 and TRBJ1-2; 9 bases map to TRBD1. CDR3 length: 14 residues. V was pared by 5 bases and J by 6 bases, with 7 bases of the junction left unmatched. CDR1 and CDR2 (germline): LGHNA, YSLEER. The CDR3 loop is CASSTPGTGNGYTF. CDR3 nucleotides: TGCGCCAGCAGCACCCCCGGGACAGGGAATGGCTACACCTTC.

This clonotype has a handful of counts. V is TRBV29-1 and J is TRBJ2-5, with D possibly TRBD2 on 5 matching bases. The CDR3 has 15 residues. V lost 1 base and J 5 bases, leaving 17 bases between the germline ends. Germline lookup yields CDR1 SQVTM and CDR2 ANQGSEA. CDR3 region: CSVEGVGEAEETQYF. The CDR3, as DNA: TGCAGCGTTGAAGGGGTTGGGGAAGCGGAGGAGACCCAGTACTTC.

The CDR3 sequence: CACRDSYGYTF. The CDR3 DNA follows: TGTGCCTGTAGGGACAGCTATGGCTACACCTTC. V gene TRBV2 combines with J gene TRBJ1-2, with TRBD1 matching over 7 bases. This CDR3 spans 11 amino acids. Trimming took 11 bases from V and 4 from J; bases not matched to a gene: 4. In germline, CDR1 is SNHLY, CDR2 FYNNEI.

The sample holds a few counts of this clonotype. The genes are TRBV15 and TRBJ2-3; D gene ambiguous. CDR1 is LNHNV and CDR2 is YYDKDF in the germline V gene (reference sequence). The length of the CDR3 is 15 residues. V lost 3 bases and J lost 0, with 10 bases in between. The CDR3: CATSRVAASTDTQYF. The CDR3 DNA is TGTGCCACCAGCAGGGTGGCAGCTAGCACAGATACGCAGTATTTT.

J is TRBJ2-1 and V is TRBV12-3 or TRBV12-4; 7 nucleotides agree with TRBD1. V shed 4 bases and J 9 bases; nucleotides not matched to a gene: 3. This CDR3 is built from 12 residues. The CDR3 DNA reads as TGTGCCAGCAGTTCGACAGGGTTTGAGCAGTTCTTC. Amino acids: CASSSTGFEQFF.

The rearrangement uses TRBV15 and TRBJ1-1, with D unresolved. V was trimmed by 5 bases and J by 2 bases, leaving 3 bases between them. Per the germline V gene, CDR1 is LNHNV and CDR2 is YYDKDF (reference sequence). This CDR3 contains 11 residues. The CDR3 protein is CATSDNTEAFF. The CDR3 coding sequence is TGTGCCACCAGCGATAACACTGAAGCTTTCTTT.

Only a few counts were recorded for this clonotype. This chain connects TRBV20-1 to TRBJ2-2, with 7 bases aligning to TRBD2. The trim removed 3 bases at V and 7 bases at J, leaving 17 bases unmatched. Per the germline V gene, CDR1 is DFQATT and CDR2 is SNEGSKA (reference sequence). The CDR3 runs to 17 residues. The CDR3 sequence: CSASGLGGTPPDGELFF. CDR3 nucleotide sequence: TGCAGTGCTAGTGGGCTCGGGGGGACTCCACCGGACGGGGAGCTGTTTTTT.

V is TRBV2 and J is TRBJ2-5; D gene uncertain. V was pared by 7 bases and J by 5 bases, with 17 bases between. The CDR3 spans 14 residues. The germline V gene encodes CDR1 SNHLY and CDR2 FYNNEI. The CDR3 DNA reads as TGTGCCAGCATGGGCAGGCGCCAGAGGGAGACCCAGTACTTC. It yields the protein CASMGRRQRETQYF.

The chain recombines TRBV11-2 with TRBJ2-1; tentative D call: TRBD2 (5 bases). Looked up from germline, CDR1 is SGHAT and CDR2 is FQNNGV. CDR3 length: 14 amino acids. Between the trimmed V and J ends, which lost 5 bases and 8 bases, there was a span of 16 bases. Here the CDR3 reads CASSPPDSVDEQFF. The DNA of the CDR3 is TGTGCCAGCAGCCCCCCCGATAGCGTTGATGAGCAGTTCTTC.

V gene TRBV7-9 combines with J gene TRBJ2-3; D is unresolved. Per germline, CDR1 SEHNR and CDR2 FQNEAQ (reference sequence). This CDR3 has 14 amino acids. Trimming left V 5 bases short and J 6 bases short, with 15 bases between. The DNA for the CDR3 is TGTGCCAGCAGCGACCCGGTATTTAGGGATACGCAGTATTTT. Residues: CASSDPVFRDTQYF.

This clonotype was detected a few times. The chain links TRBV7-9 to TRBJ1-1; D might be TRBD1 (5 bases). The CDR3 consists of 12 residues. Germline V lookup: CDR1 SEHNR, CDR2 FQNEAQ (reference sequence). The V gene lost 0 bases and the J gene lost 9 bases, with 8 bases spanning the gap. CDR3 DNA sequence: TGTGCCAGCAGCTTAGCGGGGCTTAAAGCTTTCTTT. This sequence encodes CASSLAGLKAFF.

This clonotype was counted ten times or more. J is TRBJ2-7 and V is TRBV12-3 or TRBV12-4; 8 nucleotides agree with TRBD1. V lost 11 bases, J lost 0 bases, and 6 bases stayed unmatched. The length of the CDR3 is 13 residues. Here the CDR3 reads CASGTGLSYEQYF. The CDR3 DNA reads as TGTGCCTCCGGGACAGGTCTCTCCTACGAGCAGTACTTC.

The CDR3 DNA sequence: TGCAGTGCTAGAGATATAGCGGGGGGGGACTACAATGAGCAGTTCTTC. It specifies CSARDIAGGDYNEQFF. The gene calls are TRBV20-1 and TRBJ2-1, with TRBD2 matching over 11 bases. The CDR3 loop spans 16 amino acids. Germline CDR1 is DFQATT and CDR2 is SNEGSKA (reference sequence). V shed 0 bases, J shed 3 bases, and the junction held 4 bases outside the gene matches.

This clonotype was recorded many times. CDR3 nucleotides: TGTGCCAGCAGCTTAGTGGGACGGAGCACGTCTGAAGCTTTCTTT. It yields the protein CASSLVGRSTSEAFF. The J gene is TRBJ1-1, the V gene TRBV11-1, with D tentatively TRBD1 (5 bases). Germline assignment: CDR1 SGHAT and CDR2 FQDESV (reference sequence). There are 15 residues in the CDR3. V was shortened by 1 base and J by 6 bases, with 15 bases between the two germline ends.

This clonotype was seen only a few times. The chain is built from TRBV7-9 and TRBJ2-3; TRBD2 matches 7 bases. This CDR3 has 15 residues. The germline CDR1 and CDR2 sequences are SEHNR and FQNEAQ (reference sequence). Trimming removed 5 bases from V and 4 bases from J; junction bases left unmatched: 9. CDR3 in amino acids: CASSEWEGGPDTQYF. The CDR3 DNA reads TGTGCCAGCAGCGAGTGGGAGGGCGGGCCAGATACGCAGTATTTT.

This clonotype has more than one count but fewer than ten. V usage is TRBV27 and J usage is TRBJ2-7; no firm D call. Germline CDR1 reads MNHEY; CDR2 reads SMNVEV (reference sequence). Between the trimmed V and J ends, which lost 2 bases and 6 bases, there was a span of 14 bases. The CDR3 sequence is 14 residues long. The CDR3 here is CASSLETEGLEQYF. Here the CDR3 DNA reads TGTGCCAGCAGTTTAGAGACCGAAGGGCTCGAGCAGTACTTC.

CDR3 amino acids: CASSYQTGDASPLHF. DNA of the CDR3: TGTGCCAGCAGTTACCAGACAGGGGATGCTTCACCCCTCCACTTT. The gene calls are TRBV6-5 and TRBJ1-6; TRBD1 agrees at 8 bases. Germline values: CDR1 MNHEY, CDR2 SVGAGI. The length of the CDR3 is 15 residues. Losses at the gene ends were 2 bases for V and 9 bases for J; bases not matched to a gene: 6.

This chain uses TRBV10-2 with TRBJ2-2; tentatively, D is TRBD2 (5 bases). Germline values: CDR1 WSHSY, CDR2 SAAADI. The CDR3 runs to 12 residues. V was shortened by 10 bases and J by 3 bases, with 9 bases between the two germline ends. CDR3 sequence (DNA): TGCGCCACCTCGGGGTACACCGGGGAGCTGTTTTTT. Translated: CATSGYTGELFF.

This sequence joins TRBV3-1 and TRBJ2-5; 10 nucleotides line up with TRBD1. Germline lookup yields CDR1 LGHDT and CDR2 YNNKEL (reference sequence). V dropped 5 bases and J dropped 10; count of bases not matched to a gene: 7. This CDR3 contains 13 residues. In DNA form, the CDR3 reads TGTGCCAGCAGCGACGGGACAGGGGCAGACCAGTACTTC. Its protein product is CASSDGTGADQYF.